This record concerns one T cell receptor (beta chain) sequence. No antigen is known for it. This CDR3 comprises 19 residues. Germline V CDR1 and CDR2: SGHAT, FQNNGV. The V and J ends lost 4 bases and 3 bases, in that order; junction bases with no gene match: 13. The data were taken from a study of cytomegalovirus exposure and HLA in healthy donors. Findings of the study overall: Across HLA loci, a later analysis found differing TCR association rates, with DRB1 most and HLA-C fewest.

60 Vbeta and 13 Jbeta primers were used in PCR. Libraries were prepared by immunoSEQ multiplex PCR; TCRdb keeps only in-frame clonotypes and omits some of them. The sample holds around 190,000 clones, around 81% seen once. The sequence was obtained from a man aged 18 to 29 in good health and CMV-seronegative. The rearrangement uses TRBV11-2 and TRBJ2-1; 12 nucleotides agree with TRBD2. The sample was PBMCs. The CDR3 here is CASSSRLAGAYWDYNEQFF. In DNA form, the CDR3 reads TGTGCCAGCAGCTCCCGACTAGCGGGAGCATACTGGGACTACAATGAGCAGTTCTTC.